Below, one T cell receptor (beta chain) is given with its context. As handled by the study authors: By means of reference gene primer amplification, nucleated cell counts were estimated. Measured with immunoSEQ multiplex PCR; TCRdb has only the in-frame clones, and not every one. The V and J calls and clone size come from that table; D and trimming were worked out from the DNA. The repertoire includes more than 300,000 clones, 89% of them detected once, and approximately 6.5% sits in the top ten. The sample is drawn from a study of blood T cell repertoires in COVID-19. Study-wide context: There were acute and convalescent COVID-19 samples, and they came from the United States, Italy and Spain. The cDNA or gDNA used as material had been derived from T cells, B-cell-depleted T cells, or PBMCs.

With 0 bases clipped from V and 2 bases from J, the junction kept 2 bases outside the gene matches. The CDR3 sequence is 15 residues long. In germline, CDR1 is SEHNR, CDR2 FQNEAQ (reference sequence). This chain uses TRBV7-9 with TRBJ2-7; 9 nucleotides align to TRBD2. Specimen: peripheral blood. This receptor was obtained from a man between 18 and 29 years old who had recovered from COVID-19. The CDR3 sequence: CASSLAAGGPYEQYF. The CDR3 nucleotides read TGTGCCAGCAGCTTAGCAGCGGGGGGCCCCTACGAGCAGTACTTC.